This T cell receptor beta chain was sequenced for a study of blood T cells in healthy people across ages. Study background: Per every two T cells, about one barcoded beta molecule was captured by template switching. Broader study findings: Researchers judged that diversity estimates from one million T cells fell short of true values. Older age went with lower TCR beta diversity per million T cells, in a roughly linear way.

A sample-barcoded 5' primer and a J-beta primer mix were used in a second PCR of roughly 6 to 11 cycles. TCRdb re-analysed the 5' RACE reads in MiXCR, keeping a single row per CDR3 protein. The sample includes 780,000 or so distinct CDR3 sequences, roughly 56% of them seen just once. This CDR3 region has 15 residues. After removal of 4 bases from V and 7 bases from J, the junction contained 7 bases not matched to a gene. CDR1 SGHNT and CDR2 YENEEA come from the germline V gene. As concerns this clonotype: Its antigen remains unidentified.

The receptor was derived from a man aged 35 to 55 in good health. This chain connects TRBV11-3 to TRBJ2-2; 9 bases fit TRBD2. Sequenced material: blood. CDR3 sequence: CASSSGGLAIGELFF. In nucleotides, the CDR3 is TGTGCCAGCAGCTCGGGGGGACTAGCAATCGGGGAGCTGTTTTTT.